This TCR beta chain was observed in a study of cytomegalovirus exposure and HLA in healthy donors. Study results and limitations: The authors later found TCR association rates varying by HLA locus, with DRB1 most and HLA-C fewest. Later examination showed HLA-associated TCR beta chains had greater clonal expansion than equally common others.

PCR primers comprised 60 Vbeta and 13 Jbeta primers. Sequencing was performed with immunoSEQ multiplex PCR; in TCRdb, only in-frame clones are kept and a portion is missing. The table lists tens of thousands of clones, 70% of them singletons. V shed 5 bases and J 5 bases; nucleotides not matched to a gene: 2. CDR3 length: 13 residues. Germline assignment: CDR1 SEHNR and CDR2 FQNEAQ (reference sequence). Comments on this clone: What it recognizes is unknown.

This sequence joins TRBV7-9 and TRBJ2-2; 7 bases agree with TRBD1. The sample comprised PBMCs. The sequence derives from a woman in her forties or fifties in good health and CMV-seropositive. The CDR3 sequence: CASSPQGTGELFF. The DNA for the CDR3 is TGTGCCAGCAGCCCACAGGGGACCGGGGAGCTGTTTTTT.